Detailed here is one T cell receptor beta chain. This sample was included in a study of cytomegalovirus exposure and HLA in healthy donors. Amplification used 60 Vbeta primers and 13 Jbeta primers. Repertoires were generated with immunoSEQ multiplex PCR, while TCRdb's copy carries only in-frame clones and drops some. This table lists around 100,000 clones. The germline V and J ends were trimmed by 9 bases and 2 bases, with 16 bases remaining between them. CDR3 length: 14 residues. CDR1 is LNHDA and CDR2 is SQIVND in the germline V gene (reference sequence). The TCR comes from a man aged 35 to 55 in good health and CMV-seropositive. Sequencing was carried out using PBMCs. V gene TRBV19 combines with J gene TRBJ1-1, with D maybe TRBD1 (6 bases). The CDR3 is CASLQGRENTEAFF. The CDR3 coding sequence is TGTGCCAGCTTGCAGGGGAGGGAAAACACTGAAGCTTTCTTT.